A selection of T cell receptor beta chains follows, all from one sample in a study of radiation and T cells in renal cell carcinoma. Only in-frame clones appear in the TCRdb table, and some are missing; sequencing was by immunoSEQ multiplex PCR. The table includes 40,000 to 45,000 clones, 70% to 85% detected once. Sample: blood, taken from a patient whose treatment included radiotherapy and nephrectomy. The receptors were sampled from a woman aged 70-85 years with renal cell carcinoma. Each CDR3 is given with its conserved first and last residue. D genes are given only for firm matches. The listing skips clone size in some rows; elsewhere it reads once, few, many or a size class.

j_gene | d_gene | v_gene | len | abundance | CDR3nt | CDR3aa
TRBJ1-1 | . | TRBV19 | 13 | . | TGTGCCAGTAGTATTGCCCGGTTGGCTGAAGCTTTCTTT | CASSIARLAEAFF
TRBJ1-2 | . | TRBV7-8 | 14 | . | TGTGCCAGCAGCGCCTTACATGCTCACTATGGCTACACCTTC | CASSALHAHYGYTF
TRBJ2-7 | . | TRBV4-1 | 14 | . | TGCGCCAGCAGCCAAGAAACAGGGCCCTACGAGCAGTACTTC | CASSQETGPYEQYF
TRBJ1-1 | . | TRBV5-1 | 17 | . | TGCGCCAGCAGCTCATTAGCGGGCGGGGGGCCGGGCACTGAAGCTTTCTTT | CASSSLAGGGPGTEAFF
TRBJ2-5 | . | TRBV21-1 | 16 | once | TGTGCCAGCAGCAGCCGGGACAGGGGGCGAGGGGAGACCCAGTACTTC | CASSSRDRGRGETQYF
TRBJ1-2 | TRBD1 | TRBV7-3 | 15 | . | TGTGCCAGCAGCTTAACCCCCGGGACAGGGAATGGCTACACCTTC | CASSLTPGTGNGYTF
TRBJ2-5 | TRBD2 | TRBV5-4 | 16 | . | TGTGCCAGCAGCTCCAGGACTAGCGGGAGCGGAGAGACCCAGTACTTC | CASSSRTSGSGETQYF
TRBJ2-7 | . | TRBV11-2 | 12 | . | TGTGCCAGCAGCTTAGGCGGGGATCAGCAGTACTTC | CASSLGGDQQYF
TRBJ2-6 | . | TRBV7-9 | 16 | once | TGTGCCAGCAGCTTGGGACAACCAACTGGGGCCAACGTCCTGACTTTC | CASSLGQPTGANVLTF
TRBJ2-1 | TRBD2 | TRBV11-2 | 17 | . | TGTGCCAGCAGCTTAGCGGCTAGCGGGTCGTTATTCAATGAGCAGTTCTTC | CASSLAASGSLFNEQFF
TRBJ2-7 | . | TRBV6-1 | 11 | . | TGTGCCAGCAGTGCCCGGGCCTTTCTTTACTTC | CASSARAFLYF
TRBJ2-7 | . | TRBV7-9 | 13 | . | TGTGCCAGCAGCTTACCGCAGGGGAACGAGCAGTACTTC | CASSLPQGNEQYF
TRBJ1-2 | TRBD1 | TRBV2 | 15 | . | TGTGCCAGTAGACTAGGGACAGGGCAACTCTATGGCTACACCTTC | CASRLGTGQLYGYTF
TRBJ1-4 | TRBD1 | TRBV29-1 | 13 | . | TGCAGCGTTTCCGGGACAGGGTACGAAAAACTGTTTTTT | CSVSGTGYEKLFF
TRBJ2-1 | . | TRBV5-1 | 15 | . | TGCGCCAGCAGCTTGGGAGCCTCCCAAGGGTATGAGCAGTTCTTC | CASSLGASQGYEQFF
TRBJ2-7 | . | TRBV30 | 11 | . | TGTGCCTGGAGTACTTCCTACGAGCAGTACTTC | CAWSTSYEQYF
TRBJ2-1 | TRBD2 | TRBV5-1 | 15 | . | TGCGCCAGCAGCTTGTTGGCTAGCGGGAGCGATGAGCAGTTCTTC | CASSLLASGSDEQFF
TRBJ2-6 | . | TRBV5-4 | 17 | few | TGTGCCAGCAGCCCTGGGTCAGTGGCCTCTGGGGCCAACGTCCTGACTTTC | CASSPGSVASGANVLTF
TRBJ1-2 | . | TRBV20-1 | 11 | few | TGCAGTGCTCTCGGGACGTATGGCTACACCTTC | CSALGTYGYTF
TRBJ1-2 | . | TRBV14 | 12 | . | TGTGCCAGCAGCCAAGATGCATGGAGCTACACCTTC | CASSQDAWSYTF
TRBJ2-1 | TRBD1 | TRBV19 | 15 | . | TGTGCCAGTAGTACGGCACAGGGGCGACACAATGAGCAGTTCTTC | CASSTAQGRHNEQFF
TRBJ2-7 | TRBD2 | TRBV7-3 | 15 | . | TGTGCCAGCAGTCCGACTAGCGGGAGCTCCTACGAGCAGTACTTC | CASSPTSGSSYEQYF
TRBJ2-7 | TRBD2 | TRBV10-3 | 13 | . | TGTGCCAAGAAGCGGGGGGAAACCTACGAGCAGTACTTC | CAKKRGETYEQYF
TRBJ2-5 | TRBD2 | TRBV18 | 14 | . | TGTGCCAGCTCACCATCGGCGGGAGTAGAGACCCAGTACTTC | CASSPSAGVETQYF
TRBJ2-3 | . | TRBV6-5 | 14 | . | TGTGCCAGCAGTTACCTGGGGGCGGCAGATACGCAGTATTTT | CASSYLGAADTQYF
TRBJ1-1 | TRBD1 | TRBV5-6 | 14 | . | TGTGCCAGCAGCTGGGGGACAGGGAATAGTAAGGCTTTCTTT | CASSWGTGNSKAFF
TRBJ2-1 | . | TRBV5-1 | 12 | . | TGCGCCAGCAGCTCCGGGGGTTTTGAGCAGTTCTTC | CASSSGGFEQFF
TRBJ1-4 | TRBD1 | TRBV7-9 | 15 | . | TGTGCCAGCAGCGTCTCGACAGGGGGCGGTGAAAAACTGTTTTTT | CASSVSTGGGEKLFF
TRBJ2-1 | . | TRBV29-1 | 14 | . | TGCAGCGACTGGGGGGGGCTATCCTACAATGAGCAGTTCTTC | CSDWGGLSYNEQFF
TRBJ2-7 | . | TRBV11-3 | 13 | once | TGTGCCAGCAGCTTAGACAGGGCCGACGAGCAGTACTTC | CASSLDRADEQYF
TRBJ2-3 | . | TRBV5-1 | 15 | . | TGCGCCAGCAGCTTGGTTCGGGAGAGGACAGATACGCAGTATTTT | CASSLVRERTDTQYF
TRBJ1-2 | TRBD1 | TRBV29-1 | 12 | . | TGCAGCGTAGCCGGGACAGGGCATGGCTACACCTTC | CSVAGTGHGYTF
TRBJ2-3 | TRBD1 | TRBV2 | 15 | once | TGTGCCAGCCTACCCTGGGACAGGGGGGGGGATACGCAGTATTTT | CASLPWDRGGDTQYF
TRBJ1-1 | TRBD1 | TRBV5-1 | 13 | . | TGCGCCAGCAGCGGACAGGGGGCCACTGAAGCTTTCTTT | CASSGQGATEAFF
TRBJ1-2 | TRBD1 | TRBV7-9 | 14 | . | TGTGCCAGCAGCCGGACAGGGGGCGGGTATGGCTACACCTTC | CASSRTGGGYGYTF
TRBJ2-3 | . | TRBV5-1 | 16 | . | TGCGCCAGCAGAAACGGGGACCTCAGGCTGACAGATACGCAGTATTTT | CASRNGDLRLTDTQYF
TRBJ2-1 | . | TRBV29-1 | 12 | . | TGCAGCGTTGGGGCCTACGGCGATGAGCAGTTCTTC | CSVGAYGDEQFF
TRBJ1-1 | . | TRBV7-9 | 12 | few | TGTGCCAGCAGCTTTTTACCCACTGAAGCTTTCTTT | CASSFLPTEAFF
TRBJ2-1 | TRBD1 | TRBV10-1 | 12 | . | TGCGCCAGCCAAGGACAGGGTTTAGGGCAGTTCTTC | CASQGQGLGQFF
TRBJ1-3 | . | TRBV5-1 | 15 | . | TGCGCCAGCAGCCCCACAACCTTCTCTGGAAACACCATATATTTT | CASSPTTFSGNTIYF
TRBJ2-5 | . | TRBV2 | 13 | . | TGTGCCAGCGGAGTACAGCCCCAAGAGACCCAGTACTTC | CASGVQPQETQYF
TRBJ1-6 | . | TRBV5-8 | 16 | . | TGTGCCAGCAGCTCTTTCAGTGGTTCCTATAATTCACCCCTCCACTTT | CASSSFSGSYNSPLHF
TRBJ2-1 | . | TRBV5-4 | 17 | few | TGTGCCAGCAGCCCGCGGGTCCCAGGGAGAGTGAACAATGAGCAGTTCTTC | CASSPRVPGRVNNEQFF
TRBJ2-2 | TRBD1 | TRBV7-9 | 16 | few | TGTGCCAGCAGCCCAAGGCGGACAGGGGGCCGTGAGGAGCTGTTTTTT | CASSPRRTGGREELFF
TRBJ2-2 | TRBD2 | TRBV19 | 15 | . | TGTGCCAGTAGCGTGCTAGCGGGGAACACCGGGGAGCTGTTTTTT | CASSVLAGNTGELFF
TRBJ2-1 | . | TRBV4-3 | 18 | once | TGCGCCAGCAGCCAAGATGTTTCTAGCGAAACCTACGGGAATGAGCAGTTCTTC | CASSQDVSSETYGNEQFF
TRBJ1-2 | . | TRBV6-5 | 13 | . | TGTGCCAGTTCAGTGGACGGGACCTATGGCTACACCTTC | CASSVDGTYGYTF
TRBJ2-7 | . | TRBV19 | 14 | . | TGTGCCAGTAGCGCCGTTTTAGATTCCTACGAGCAGTACTTC | CASSAVLDSYEQYF
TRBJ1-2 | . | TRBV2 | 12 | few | TGTGCCAGCAGGGGCAATAACTATGGCTACACCTTC | CASRGNNYGYTF
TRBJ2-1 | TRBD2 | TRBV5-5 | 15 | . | TGTGCCAGCCAGCTGGGGGCGGGAGGCTACAATGAGCAGTTCTTC | CASQLGAGGYNEQFF